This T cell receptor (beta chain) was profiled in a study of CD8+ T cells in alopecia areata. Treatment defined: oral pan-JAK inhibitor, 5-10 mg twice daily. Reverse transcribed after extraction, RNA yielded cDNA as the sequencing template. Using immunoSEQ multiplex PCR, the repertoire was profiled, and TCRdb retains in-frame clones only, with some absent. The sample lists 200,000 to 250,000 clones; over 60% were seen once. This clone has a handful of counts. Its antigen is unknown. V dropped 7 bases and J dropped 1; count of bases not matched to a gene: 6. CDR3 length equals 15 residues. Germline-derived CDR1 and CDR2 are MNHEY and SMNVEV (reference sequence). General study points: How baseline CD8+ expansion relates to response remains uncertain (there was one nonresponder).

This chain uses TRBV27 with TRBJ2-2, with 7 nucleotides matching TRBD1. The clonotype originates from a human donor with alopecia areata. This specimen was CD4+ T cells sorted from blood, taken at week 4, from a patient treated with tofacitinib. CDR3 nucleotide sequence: TGTGCCAGCAACCCGGGACAGCTGAACACCGGGGAGCTGTTTTTT. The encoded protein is CASNPGQLNTGELFF.